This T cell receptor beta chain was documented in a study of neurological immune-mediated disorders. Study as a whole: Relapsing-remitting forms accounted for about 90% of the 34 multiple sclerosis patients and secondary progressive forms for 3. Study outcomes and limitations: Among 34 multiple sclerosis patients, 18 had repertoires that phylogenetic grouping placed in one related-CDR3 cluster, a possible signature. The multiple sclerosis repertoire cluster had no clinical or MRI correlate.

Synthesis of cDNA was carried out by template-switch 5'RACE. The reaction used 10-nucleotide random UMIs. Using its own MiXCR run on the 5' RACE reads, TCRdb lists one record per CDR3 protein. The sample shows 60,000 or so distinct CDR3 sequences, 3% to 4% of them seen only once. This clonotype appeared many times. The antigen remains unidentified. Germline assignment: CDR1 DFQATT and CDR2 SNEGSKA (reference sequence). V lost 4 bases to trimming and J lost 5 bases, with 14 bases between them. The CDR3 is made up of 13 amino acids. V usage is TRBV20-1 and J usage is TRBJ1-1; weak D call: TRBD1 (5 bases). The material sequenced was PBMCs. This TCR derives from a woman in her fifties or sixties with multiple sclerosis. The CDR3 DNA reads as TGCAGTGCTATTTTGGGGGGGATTACTGAAGCTTTCTTT. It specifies CSAILGGITEAFF.